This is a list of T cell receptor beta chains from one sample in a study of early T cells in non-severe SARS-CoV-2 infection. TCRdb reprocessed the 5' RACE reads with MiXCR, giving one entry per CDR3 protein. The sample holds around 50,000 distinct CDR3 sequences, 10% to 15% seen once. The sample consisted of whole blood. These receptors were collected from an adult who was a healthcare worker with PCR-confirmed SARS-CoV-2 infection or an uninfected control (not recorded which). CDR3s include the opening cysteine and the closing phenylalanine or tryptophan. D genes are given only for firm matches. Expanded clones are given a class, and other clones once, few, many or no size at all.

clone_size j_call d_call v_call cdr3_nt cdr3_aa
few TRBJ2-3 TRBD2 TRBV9 TGTGCCAGCAGCGTTGGACTAGCGGGCACCACAGATACGCAGTATTTT CASSVGLAGTTDTQYF
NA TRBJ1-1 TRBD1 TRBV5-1 TGCGCCAGCAGCGACATGACAGGGGGCTTTGTGACCGGTGAAGCTTTCTTT CASSDMTGGFVTGEAFF
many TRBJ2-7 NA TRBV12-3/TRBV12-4 TGTGCCAGCAGTTTGCACAGTTCAGGCGAGCAGTACTTC CASSLHSSGEQYF
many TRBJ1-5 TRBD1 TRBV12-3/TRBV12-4 TGTGCCAGCAGTCCCCGACAGGGCAGAAATCAGCCCCAGCATTTT CASSPRQGRNQPQHF
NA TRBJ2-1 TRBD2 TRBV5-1 TGCGCCGGATTCCCTAGCGGGGGGAATTTTGGTGAGCAGTTCTTC CAGFPSGGNFGEQFF
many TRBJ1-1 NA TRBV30 TGTGCCTGGAGCCCCCGGCAGAACACTGAAGCTTTCTTT CAWSPRQNTEAFF
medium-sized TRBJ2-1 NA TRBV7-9 TGTGCCAGCAGCTTAAGTGATGAGCAGTTCTTC CASSLSDEQFF
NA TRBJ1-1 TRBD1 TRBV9 TGTGCCAGCAGCGGGGGACAGGAGAACACTGAAGCTTTCTTT CASSGGQENTEAFF
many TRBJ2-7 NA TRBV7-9 TGTGCCAGCAGCTTGGTCCCGATATACTACGAGCAGTACTTC CASSLVPIYYEQYF
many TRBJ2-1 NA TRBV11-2 TGTGCCAGCAGCTTAGATCGGCTACAGGGGAGGGTAAATGAGCAGTTCTTC CASSLDRLQGRVNEQFF
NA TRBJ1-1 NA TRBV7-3 TGTGCCAGCAGCTTAACGCGGCGCGGGCGCAACACTGAAGCTTTCTTT CASSLTRRGRNTEAFF
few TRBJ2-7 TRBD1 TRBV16 TGTGCCAGCAGTCCCGGACAGGGGGCCTACGAGCAGTACTTC CASSPGQGAYEQYF
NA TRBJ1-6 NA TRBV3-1 TGTGCCAGCAGCCAAGTGGGGGTCAGCAATTCACCCCTCCACTTT CASSQVGVSNSPLHF
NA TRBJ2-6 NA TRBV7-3 TGTGCCAGCAGCGAAACTAACTCTGGGGCCAACGTCCTGACTTTC CASSETNSGANVLTF
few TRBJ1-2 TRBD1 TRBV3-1 TGTGCCAGCAGCCGGGCCCGGGCAGGGGGTTTGAATGGCTACACCTTC CASSRARAGGLNGYTF
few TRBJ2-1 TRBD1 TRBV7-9 TGTGCCAGCAGCCTTCCGGGGACAGGGTCTTCTGGGCAGTTCTTC CASSLPGTGSSGQFF
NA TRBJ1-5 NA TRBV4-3 TGCGCCAGCAGCCAAGATATGATGCGGAATCAGCCCCAGCATTTT CASSQDMMRNQPQHF
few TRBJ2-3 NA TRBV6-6 TGTGCCAGCCTCTTGGCGGATACGCAGTATTTT CASLLADTQYF
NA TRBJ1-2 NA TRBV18 TGTGCCAGCTCACCAACAGGGACTAACTATGGCTACACCTTC CASSPTGTNYGYTF
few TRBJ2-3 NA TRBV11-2 TGTGCCAGCAGCTCCCACCACGTTTCAGATACGCAGTATTTT CASSSHHVSDTQYF
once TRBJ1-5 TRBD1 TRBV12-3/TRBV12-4 TGTGCCAGCAGTGACAGGGGGGTTAGGCCCCAGCATTTT CASSDRGVRPQHF
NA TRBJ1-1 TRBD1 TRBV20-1 TGCAGTGCTAGAGACATCGGGACAGGAGAATACACTGAAGCTTTCTTT CSARDIGTGEYTEAFF
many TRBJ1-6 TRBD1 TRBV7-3 TGTGCCAGCAGCCCACAGGGGAATAATTCACCCCTCCACTTT CASSPQGNNSPLHF
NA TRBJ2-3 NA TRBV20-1 TGCAGTGCTAGAGTACTCTGGACCCTTAGCACAGATACGCAGTATTTT CSARVLWTLSTDTQYF
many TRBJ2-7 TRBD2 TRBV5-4 TGTGCCAGCAGCCCGGGACTAGCGGGATACTCGAAGCAGTACTTC CASSPGLAGYSKQYF
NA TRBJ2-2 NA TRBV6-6 TGTGCCAGCAGTTACATAGCCACCGGGGAGCTGTTTTTT CASSYIATGELFF
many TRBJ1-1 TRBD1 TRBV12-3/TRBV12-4 TGTGCCAGCACCCCCGGACAGGGATCCACTGAAGCTTTCTTT CASTPGQGSTEAFF
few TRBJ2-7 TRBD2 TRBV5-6 TGTGCCAGCAGATGGCAAGCGGGACTAGCGGGAGGTGAGCAGTACTTC CASRWQAGLAGGEQYF
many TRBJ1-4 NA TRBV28 TGTGCCAGCAGTCTCCCTGTGGGCCCTTGGGAAAAACTGTTTTTT CASSLPVGPWEKLFF
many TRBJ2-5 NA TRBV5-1 TGCGCCAGCAGCTTGGATGGACCAGAGACCCAGTACTTC CASSLDGPETQYF
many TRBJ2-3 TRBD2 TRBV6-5 TGTGCCAGTTCCGGGACTAGCGGTCAGGGTACGCAGTATTTT CASSGTSGQGTQYF
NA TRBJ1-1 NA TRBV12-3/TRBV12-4 TGTGCCAGCAGCCCGGGTGCAGGACGAGGTTCGACTTTCTTT CASSPGAGRGSTFF
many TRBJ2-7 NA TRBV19 TGTGCCAGTAGTATTACCCTCATCGGGTACGAGCAGTACTTC CASSITLIGYEQYF
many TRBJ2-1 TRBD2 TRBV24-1 TGTGCCACCAGTGATTTGACTAGCGGAGGTGGGAATGAGCAGTTCTTC CATSDLTSGGGNEQFF
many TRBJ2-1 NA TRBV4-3 TGCGCCAGCAGCCCCGCCGGGACGGTCTACAATGAGCAGTTCTTC CASSPAGTVYNEQFF
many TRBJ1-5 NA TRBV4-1 TGCGCCAGCCGGCCAACAGGGATCGCCAATCAGCCCCAGCATTTT CASRPTGIANQPQHF
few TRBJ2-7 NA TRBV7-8 TGTGCCAGCAGCCCCCGCCCAGGGGCCGAGCAGTACTTC CASSPRPGAEQYF
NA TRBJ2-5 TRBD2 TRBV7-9 TGTGCCAGCAGCTTCCCTTCTAGCGGGGAGTCCCAGTACTTC CASSFPSSGESQYF
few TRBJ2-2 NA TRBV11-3 TGTGCCAGCAGCGATCCCGCTGGAACAATCGGGGAGCTGTTTTTT CASSDPAGTIGELFF
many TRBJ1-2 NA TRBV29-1 TGCAGCGTTGATTCCAGGGACGGCTATGGCTACACCTTC CSVDSRDGYGYTF
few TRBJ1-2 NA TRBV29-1 TGCAGCGTTGAAGACCGGGGGTTGGCTTATGGCTACACCTTC CSVEDRGLAYGYTF
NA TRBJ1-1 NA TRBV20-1 TGCAGTGCTATAGAACGGATCTCGAACACTGAAGCTTTCTTT CSAIERISNTEAFF
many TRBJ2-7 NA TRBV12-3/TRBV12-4 TGTGCCAGCAGTTTAGAGCACTACGAGCAGTACTTC CASSLEHYEQYF
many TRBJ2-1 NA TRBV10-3 TGTGCCATCAGTGAAGAGGGCGTTGAGCAGTTCTTC CAISEEGVEQFF
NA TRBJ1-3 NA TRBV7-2 TGTGCCAGCAGCTTAGAACCCCCCCCCGGCCGGGGTACCATATATTTT CASSLEPPPGRGTIYF
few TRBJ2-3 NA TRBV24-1 TGTGCCACCAGTGATCTTACAGGTTATCGCACAGATACGCAGTATTTT CATSDLTGYRTDTQYF
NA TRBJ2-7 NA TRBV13 TGTGCCAGCAGCTTTGGGATAAAGGACGAGCAGTACTTC CASSFGIKDEQYF
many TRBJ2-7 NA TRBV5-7 TGTGCCAGCAACCCCCCACGTGAGGGGTGCTCCTACGAGCAGTACTTC CASNPPREGCSYEQYF
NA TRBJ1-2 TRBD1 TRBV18 TGTGCCAGCTTTCCGACAGGGGCCCCTCATGGCTACACCTTC CASFPTGAPHGYTF
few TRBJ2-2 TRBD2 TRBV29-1 TGCAGCGTTGAAGATCTTCGACTAGCGGGAGGGAATTGGTCTAACACCGGGGAGCTGTTTTTT CSVEDLRLAGGNWSNTGELFF
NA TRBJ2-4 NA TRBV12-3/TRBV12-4 TGTGCCAGCAGTTTCAGCGGAGGAGCCAAAAACATTCAGTACTTC CASSFSGGAKNIQYF
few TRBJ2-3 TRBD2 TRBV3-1 TGTGCCAGCAGCCGCTATACTAGCGGGTACACAGATACGCAGTATTTT CASSRYTSGYTDTQYF
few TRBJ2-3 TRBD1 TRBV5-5 TGTGCCAGCAGCTTGTCGGACAGGTACACAGATACGCAGTATTTT CASSLSDRYTDTQYF
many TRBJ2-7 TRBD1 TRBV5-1 TGCGCCAGCAGCTTGGTTGGACAGGGCTACGAGCAGTACTTC CASSLVGQGYEQYF
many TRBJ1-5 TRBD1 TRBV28 TGTGCCAGCAGTGTTCGGACAGGGCGCAATCAGCCCCAGCATTTT CASSVRTGRNQPQHF
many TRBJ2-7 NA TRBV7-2 TGTGCCAGCAGCCATAAGTGGGGAAGGGAGCAGTACTTC CASSHKWGREQYF
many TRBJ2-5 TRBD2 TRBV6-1 TGTGCCATCGAAATTAGCGGGGGGGCCCAAGAGACCCAGTACTTC CAIEISGGAQETQYF
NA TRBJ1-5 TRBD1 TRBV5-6 TGTGCCAGCAGCTTTGGAGGGGGCAGGCAGCCCCAGCATTTT CASSFGGGRQPQHF